This record concerns one TCR beta chain sequence. Its antigen remains unidentified. The source of the sample is a study of cytomegalovirus exposure and HLA in healthy donors. CDR1 SGDLS and CDR2 YYNGEE come from the germline V gene. The CDR3 is made up of 15 amino acids. V was pared by 0 bases and J by 1 base, with 2 bases of the junction left unmatched. Overall study results and limits: In vitro data verified a few CMV-associated chains as specific for CMV antigens. TCR sequences were mostly rare, though some public TCRs occurred in many donors. Per published reports, the classifier diagnosed cytomegalovirus status with high specificity and sensitivity.

Measured with immunoSEQ multiplex PCR; TCRdb has only the in-frame clones, and not every one. The sample lists around 99,000 clones, almost 90% occurring once. This clonotype was sampled from a woman younger than 35 in good health and CMV-seronegative. Sequences were obtained from PBMCs. This chain joins TRBV9 and TRBJ2-5; 8 positions match TRBD2. CDR3 DNA: TGTGCCAGCAGCGTAGCGGGAGGGCCCCAAGAGACCCAGTACTTC. Protein sequence: CASSVAGGPQETQYF.